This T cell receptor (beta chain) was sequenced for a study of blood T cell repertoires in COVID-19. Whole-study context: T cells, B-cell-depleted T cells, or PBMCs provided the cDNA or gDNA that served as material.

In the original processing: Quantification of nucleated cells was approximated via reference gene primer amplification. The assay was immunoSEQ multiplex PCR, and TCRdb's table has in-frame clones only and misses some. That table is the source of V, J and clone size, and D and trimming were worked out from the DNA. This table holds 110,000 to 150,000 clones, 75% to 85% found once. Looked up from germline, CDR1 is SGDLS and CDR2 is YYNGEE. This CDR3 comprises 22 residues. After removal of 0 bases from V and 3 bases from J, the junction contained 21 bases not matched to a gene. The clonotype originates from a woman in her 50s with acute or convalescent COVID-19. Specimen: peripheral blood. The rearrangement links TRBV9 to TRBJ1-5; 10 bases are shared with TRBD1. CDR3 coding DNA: TGTGCCAGCAGCGTAGGTGGTATCGCACGCTTGGACAGGGGGATCCACAATCAGCCCCAGCATTTT. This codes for CASSVGGIARLDRGIHNQPQHF.